A selection of T cell receptor beta chains follows, all from one sample in a study of technical replicates of blood from a handful of donors. Repertoires were generated with immunoSEQ multiplex PCR, while TCRdb's copy carries only in-frame clones and drops some. The sample gives around 13,000 clones, around 83% of which show up once; around an eighth is in the top ten. The sample was PBMCs. Receptors were obtained from a human donor in good health. CDR3s include the opening cysteine and the closing phenylalanine or tryptophan. Each record gives: V gene, D gene, J gene, clone size, CDR3 protein, CDR3 DNA. The D gene is left open where the match is weak. A row's size may be missing; if present it is once, few, many or a size class.

V: TRBV6-1
D: TRBD1
J: TRBJ1-2
size: few
CDR3: CASSVTGSGYGYTF
DNA: TGTGCCAGCAGTGTGACAGGGAGCGGCTATGGCTACACCTTC

V: TRBV5-1
D: TRBD2
J: TRBJ2-2
size: .
CDR3: CASSLAAGGFTGELFF
DNA: TGCGCCAGCAGCTTGGCGGCGGGAGGATTCACCGGGGAGCTGTTTTTT

V: TRBV6-1
D: TRBD1
J: TRBJ2-3
size: few
CDR3: CASRKGAAASDTQYF
DNA: TGTGCCAGCCGAAAGGGGGCAGCGGCCTCAGATACGCAGTATTTT

V: TRBV27
D: TRBD2
J: TRBJ2-3
size: .
CDR3: CATKPGWTSGRNWADTQYF
DNA: TGTGCCACCAAACCGGGGTGGACTAGCGGGAGGAACTGGGCAGATACGCAGTATTTT

V: TRBV30
D: TRBD1
J: TRBJ2-7
size: .
CDR3: CAWGRTGYYEQYF
DNA: TGTGCCTGGGGGCGGACAGGGTACTACGAGCAGTACTTC

V: TRBV11-2
D: .
J: TRBJ2-7
size: .
CDR3: CASSLDLGTASSYEQYF
DNA: TGTGCCAGCAGCTTAGATCTGGGGACTGCTAGCTCCTACGAGCAGTACTTC

V: TRBV19
D: .
J: TRBJ1-1
size: .
CDR3: CASSLSGLRTEAFF
DNA: TGTGCCAGTAGTCTCTCGGGACTGCGCACTGAAGCTTTCTTT

V: TRBV29-1
D: TRBD1
J: TRBJ2-3
size: .
CDR3: CSGSPGQGRDTQYF
DNA: TGCAGCGGATCACCGGGACAGGGAAGAGATACGCAGTATTTT

V: TRBV2
D: .
J: TRBJ2-1
size: few
CDR3: CASSERNLNEQFF
DNA: TGTGCCAGCAGTGAGCGGAACCTCAATGAGCAGTTCTTC

V: TRBV30
D: .
J: TRBJ2-5
size: .
CDR3: CAWSARLGLQETQYF
DNA: TGTGCCTGGAGTGCCCGACTAGGACTCCAAGAGACCCAGTACTTC

V: TRBV5-1
D: TRBD2
J: TRBJ2-3
size: .
CDR3: CASSLALAGDGDTQYF
DNA: TGCGCCAGCAGCTTGGCTCTAGCGGGAGATGGAGATACGCAGTATTTT

V: TRBV29-1
D: .
J: TRBJ2-6
size: .
CDR3: CSVAADSGANVLTF
DNA: TGCAGCGTTGCGGCGGATTCGGGGGCCAACGTCCTGACTTTC

V: TRBV5-1
D: .
J: TRBJ1-1
size: few
CDR3: CASSLVPGTEAFF
DNA: TGCGCCAGCAGCTTGGTACCGGGGACTGAAGCTTTCTTT

V: TRBV7-8
D: TRBD2
J: TRBJ2-1
size: .
CDR3: CASSYLAGVIYNEQFF
DNA: TGTGCCAGCAGCTACCTAGCGGGAGTCATCTACAATGAGCAGTTCTTC